The source of this TCR beta chain is a study of blood T cell repertoires in COVID-19. At the level of the study: Samples representing acute and convalescent COVID-19 were sourced from the United States, Italy and Spain. PBMCs, B-cell-depleted T cells, or T cells were the source of the cDNA or gDNA that made up the material.

Original handling: For nucleated cells, counts were estimated from reference gene primer amplification. Assay: immunoSEQ multiplex PCR; the TCRdb copy retains only in-frame clones and omits some. V, J and clone size reflect that table, while D and trimming were determined from the DNA. The sample shows 200,000 to 250,000 clones, under 85% of them seen only once. Germline V gene sequence: CDR1 SGDLS, CDR2 YYNGEE. V shed 3 bases, J shed 4 bases, and the junction held 3 bases outside the gene matches. The CDR3 runs to 15 residues. Sequencing used peripheral blood. This sequence was found in a woman in her thirties with COVID-19, enrolled during active disease. This chain connects TRBV9 to TRBJ2-1; 11 positions match TRBD1. As DNA, the CDR3 is TGTGCCAGCAGCGGCGGGACAGGGGGTTACAATGAGCAGTTCTTC. This codes for CASSGGTGGYNEQFF.